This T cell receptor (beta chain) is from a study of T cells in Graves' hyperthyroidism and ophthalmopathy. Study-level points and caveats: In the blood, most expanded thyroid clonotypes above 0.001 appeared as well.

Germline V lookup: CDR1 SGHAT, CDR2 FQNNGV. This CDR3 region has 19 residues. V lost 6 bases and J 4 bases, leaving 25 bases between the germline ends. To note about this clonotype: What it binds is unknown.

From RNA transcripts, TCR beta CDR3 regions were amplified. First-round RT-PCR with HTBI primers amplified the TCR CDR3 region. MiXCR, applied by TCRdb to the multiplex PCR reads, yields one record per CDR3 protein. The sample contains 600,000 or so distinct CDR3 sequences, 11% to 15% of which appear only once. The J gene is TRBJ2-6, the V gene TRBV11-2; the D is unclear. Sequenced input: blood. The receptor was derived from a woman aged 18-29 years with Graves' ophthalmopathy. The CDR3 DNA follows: TGTGCCAGCAGTCGCCTAATACGGGCCGGAGATGAGGGGGCCAACGTCCTGACTTTC. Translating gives CASSRLIRAGDEGANVLTF.